Each of the 23 T cell receptor beta chains below was sequenced from the same sample in a study of molecular identifiers for immune sequencing clone quantification. TCRdb fed the PCR reads into MiXCR, producing one record per CDR3 protein. The table includes hundreds of thousands of distinct CDR3 sequences, 15% to 20% detected once. Specimen: naive CD8+ T cells from blood, with Jurkat cell RNA spiked in. Subset here: FACS-sorted CD8+CD4-CCR7+CD45RA+ naive T cells. The receptor set was obtained from a human donor in good health. Some libraries in this study had Jurkat cell RNA spiked in.

This clonotype has ten or more counts. V is TRBV30 and J is TRBJ1-1; D might be TRBD1 (5 bases). The CDR3 sequence is 12 residues long. V was clipped by 3 bases and J by 0 bases, with 5 bases between them. Per germline, CDR1 GTSNPN and CDR2 SVGIG (reference sequence). The CDR3 DNA sequence: TGTGCCTGGAGGGGACTGAACACTGAAGCTTTCTTT. It yields the protein CAWRGLNTEAFF.

This clonotype was recorded many times. The chain employs TRBV10-3 and TRBJ1-3; 7 positions match TRBD1. The ends lost 3 bases at V and 0 bases at J; junction bases unmatched: 2. In germline, CDR1 is ENHRY, CDR2 SYGVKD. The CDR3 runs 15 residues. Here the CDR3 DNA reads TGTGCCATCAGTGAAAGACAGGGCTCTGGAAACACCATATATTTT. This encodes CAISERQGSGNTIYF.

On this clonotype: Possible read error: a much larger clone is one base away. The chain combines TRBV13 with TRBJ2-6, with D unclear. Germline V gene data show CDR1 as PRHDT and CDR2 as FYEKMQ (reference sequence). The CDR3 sequence is 16 residues long. V lost 2 bases and J lost 2, with 10 bases in between. CDR3 nucleotide sequence: TGTGCCAGCAGCTTACTTAGGGTCCCTGGGGCCAACGTCCTGACTTTC. Translating gives CASSLLRVPGANVLTF.

As concerns this clonotype: Compared with germline, one end of the junction differs, possibly owing to a read error. This chain links TRBV2 with TRBJ2-7, with 7 positions matching TRBD1. The CDR3 runs 13 residues. Germline-derived CDR1 and CDR2 are SNHLY and FYNNEI. The CDR3 region has the DNA TGTGCCAGCAGCCCCGGGACAGACTACGAGCGGTACTTC. Translating it yields CASSPGTDYERYF.

The chain has TRBV15 and TRBJ2-5; D is perhaps TRBD1 or TRBD2 (6 bases each). This CDR3 is built from 15 residues. V was pared by 1 base and J by 2 bases, with 11 bases between. Germline CDR1 reads LNHNV; CDR2 reads YYDKDF (reference sequence). CDR3 bases: TGTGCCACCAGCAGAGCCCGGGGGCAGCAAGAGACCCAGTACTTC. It codes for CATSRARGQQETQYF.

Many counts were recorded for this clonotype. The rearrangement uses TRBV5-1 and TRBJ2-6, with D unclear. The V gene lost 3 bases and the J gene lost 2 bases, with 12 bases spanning the gap. The CDR3 contains 16 residues. The germline gives CDR1 SGHRS, CDR2 YFSETQ. The DNA for the CDR3 is TGCGCCAGCAGCTGGACGGTCTTGGCTGGGGCCAACGTCCTGACTTTC. Encoded protein: CASSWTVLAGANVLTF.

This clonotype was picked up a small number of times. The rearrangement links TRBV20-1 to TRBJ2-1; 10 bases align to TRBD1. V was clipped by 5 bases and J by 1 base; unmatched bases: 5. The CDR3 extends over 15 amino acids. Germline V gives CDR1 DFQATT, CDR2 SNEGSKA (reference sequence). The CDR3 DNA is TGCAGTGCTCCCCCGGGACAGGGGTCCTACAATGAGCAGTTCTTC. Residues: CSAPPGQGSYNEQFF.

This clonotype was counted ten times or more. The V gene is TRBV9, the J gene TRBJ1-1; possibly TRBD1 for D (5 bases). Deletions cut 4 bases from V and 4 bases from J, with 14 bases between. From germline, CDR1 is SGDLS and CDR2 YYNGEE. The CDR3 is 14 amino acids. CDR3 in DNA: TGTGCCAGCAGCCCGGGGGGTGGTGGCACTGAAGCTTTCTTT. Its protein is CASSPGGGGTEAFF.

This clonotype was detected ten times or more. CDR3 region: CASSLITGGHYEQYF. The CDR3, as DNA: TGTGCCAGCAGCCTAATAACAGGGGGCCACTACGAGCAGTACTTC. This chain joins TRBV6-5 and TRBJ2-7, with 9 nucleotides matching TRBD1. The CDR3 has 15 amino acids. With 6 bases clipped from V and 3 bases from J, the junction kept 9 bases outside the gene matches. Germline assignment: CDR1 MNHEY and CDR2 SVGAGI.

This clonotype was recorded many times. The chain employs TRBV28 and TRBJ2-2; no definite D call. The V gene lost 5 bases and the J gene lost 6 bases, with 7 bases spanning the gap. CDR3 length equals 12 residues. Per germline, CDR1 MDHEN and CDR2 SYDVKM. CDR3 sequence (DNA): TGTGCCAGCAGTGGCCGTCCCGGGGAGCTGTTTTTT. Translating gives CASSGRPGELFF.

This clonotype was counted ten times or more. One end of the junction does not line up with germline, which may come from a read error. Written as DNA, the CDR3 is TGTGCCAGCAGCTTAGCCAATGGCGGAGAAGGGGCCTTC. It codes for CASSLANGGEGAF. The chain has TRBV7-9 and TRBJ2-7, with a tentative D call TRBD1 (5 bases). The germline CDR1 and CDR2 sequences are SEHNR and FQNEAQ (reference sequence). This CDR3 region has 13 residues.

The V call is TRBV30, the J call TRBJ2-3; D is possibly TRBD2 (7 bases). The CDR3 spans 15 residues. CDR1 and CDR2 from the germline V gene are GTSNPN and SVGIG (reference sequence). The germline V and J ends were trimmed by 5 bases and 4 bases, with 19 bases remaining between them. This CDR3 is CAWEGGLNTADTQYF. DNA for the CDR3: TGTGCCTGGGAGGGGGGACTAAACACGGCAGATACGCAGTATTTT.

At least ten counts were recorded for this clonotype. The chain combines TRBV7-2 with TRBJ2-7; TRBD2 aligns across 10 bases. Germline V lookup: CDR1 SGHTA, CDR2 FQGNSA. This CDR3 comprises 15 residues. V gave up 1 base and J gave up 5 bases; unmatched junction bases: 5. The CDR3 region is CASSLGASGGNEQYF. The DNA for the CDR3 is TGTGCCAGCAGCTTAGGGGCTAGCGGGGGCAACGAGCAGTACTTC.

This clonotype was detected a few times. This chain links TRBV5-4 with TRBJ2-6; possibly TRBD1 for D (5 bases). The germline gives CDR1 SGHNT, CDR2 YYREEE (reference sequence). The V gene lost 0 bases and the J gene lost 4 bases, with 11 bases spanning the gap. This CDR3 has 16 amino acids. The CDR3 loop reads CASSLVQGSGANVLTF. CDR3 nucleotide sequence: TGTGCCAGCAGCTTGGTGCAGGGTTCCGGGGCCAACGTCCTGACTTTC.

This clonotype was counted at least ten times. V usage is TRBV10-3 and J usage is TRBJ2-7; 8 bases line up with TRBD2. This CDR3 has 13 amino acids. V shed 6 bases and J 3 bases; nucleotides not matched to a gene: 4. The germline gives CDR1 ENHRY, CDR2 SYGVKD. The CDR3 DNA sequence: TGTGCCATCAGGGGACTAGAAAACTACGAGCAGTACTTC. This codes for CAIRGLENYEQYF.

Ten or more counts support this clonotype. This chain uses TRBV7-2 with TRBJ2-3; D possibly corresponds to TRBD2 (6 bases). This CDR3 has 20 residues. Germline V gene sequence: CDR1 SGHTA, CDR2 FQGNSA. Trimming stripped 5 bases from V and 0 bases from J, with 27 bases between. The CDR3 sequence: CASSISRGIFSSRSTDTQYF. CDR3 in DNA: TGTGCCAGCAGCATTAGCCGGGGGATCTTTTCCTCTAGAAGCACAGATACGCAGTATTTT. Using reference TRBV7-2 and TRBJ2-3 for the parts outside the CDR3, the full variable domain is GAGVSQSPSNKVTEKGKDVELRCDPISGHTALYWYRQSLGQGLEFLIYFQGNSAPDKSGLPSDRFSAERTGGSVSTLTIQRTQQEDSAVYLCASSISRGIFSSRSTDTQYFGPGTRLTVL.

Comments on this clonotype: The junction differs from germline at one of its ends, possibly a read error. The genes are TRBV6-5 and TRBJ1-2, with TRBD1 as a possible D gene (5 bases). CDR1 and CDR2 from the germline V gene are MNHEY and SVGAGI. This CDR3 is 12 amino acids long. The CDR3 nucleotides read TGTGCCAGCACGACAGCTAACTATGGCTACGCCTTC. As protein: CASTTANYGYAF.

A note on this clonotype: Possible read error: a much larger clone is one base away. The gene calls are TRBV5-4 and TRBJ2-4; D may be TRBD1 (6 bases). The CDR3 has 17 residues. Germline V CDR1 and CDR2: SGHNT, YYREEE (reference sequence). This chain's CDR3 is CASSLGTHPWGKNVQYF. The CDR3 DNA is TGTGCCAGCAGCTTAGGGACACACCCCTGGGGCAAAAACGTTCAGTACTTC.

The rearrangement links TRBV19 to TRBJ2-1; either TRBD1 or TRBD2 may fit D (5 bases each). The ends were cut back, 3 bases at V and 2 bases at J, with 11 bases in the middle. The V gene's germline CDR1 is LNHDA and CDR2 SQIVND (reference sequence). The CDR3 is made up of 15 amino acids. The CDR3 sequence: CASSISWGTYNEQFF. CDR3 in DNA: TGTGCCAGTAGTATCAGTTGGGGGACCTACAATGAGCAGTTCTTC.

To note about this clonotype: One end of the junction fails to match germline, which may point to a read error. The rearrangement joins TRBV27 to TRBJ2-7, with TRBD2 identical over 8 bases. The CDR3 contains 15 residues. CDR1 is MNHEY and CDR2 is SMNVEV in the germline V gene (reference sequence). Here the CDR3 DNA reads TGTGTCAGCAGCCCCACGGGGGGGGGCCCCTACGAGCAGTACTTC. As protein: CVSSPTGGGPYEQYF.

This clonotype came up many times. The V and J genes are TRBV25-1 and TRBJ2-7; TRBD2 aligns across 9 bases. Losses at the gene ends were 2 bases for V and 7 bases for J; bases not matched to a gene: 6. Germline lookup yields CDR1 MGHDK and CDR2 SYGVNS. The CDR3 runs 14 residues. CDR3 loop: CASSEGAGGLEQYF. CDR3 nucleotide sequence: TGTGCCAGCAGTGAAGGAGCGGGGGGACTAGAGCAGTACTTC.

This clonotype occurred a few times. The V and J genes are TRBV27 and TRBJ2-7, with a tentative D call TRBD1 (6 bases). Per the germline V gene, CDR1 is MNHEY and CDR2 is SMNVEV (reference sequence). The CDR3 runs to 13 residues. Between the trimmed V and J ends, which lost 3 bases and 7 bases, there was a span of 13 bases. CDR3 loop: CASSFTTGEEQYF. The CDR3 DNA is TGTGCCAGCAGTTTCACGACAGGAGAAGAGCAGTACTTC.

This clonotype was seen ten or more times. The chain employs TRBV30 and TRBJ2-7, with D hard to call. CDR3 length: 12 amino acids. Germline CDR1 reads GTSNPN; CDR2 reads SVGIG (reference sequence). Deletions cut 2 bases from V and 7 bases from J, with 12 bases between. In nucleotides, the CDR3 is TGTGCCTGGAGTCAACAGCTCTGGGAGCAGTACTTC. Translation: CAWSQQLWEQYF. Supplemented by reference TRBV30 and TRBJ2-7, the full variable domain reads SQTIHQWPATLVQPVGSPLSLECTVEGTSNPNLYWYRQAAGRGLQLLFYSVGIGQISSEVPQNLSASRPQDRQFILSSKKLLLSDSGFYLCAWSQQLWEQYFGPGTRLTVT.